The clone carrying this T cell receptor beta chain appeared a few times. Its antigen is unknown. RNA transcripts were the template for amplifying TCR beta CDR3 regions. First-round RT-PCR of the TCR CDR3 relied on the HTBI primer set. TCRdb redid the calling of the multiplex PCR reads with MiXCR, one entry per CDR3 protein. In the table there are under 500,000 distinct CDR3 sequences, 11% to 15% of which are singletons. The CDR3 runs to 14 residues. Germline V gene data show CDR1 as SGHRS and CDR2 as YFSETQ. Deletions cut 0 bases from V and 5 bases from J, with 10 bases between. The data were taken from a study of T cells in Graves' hyperthyroidism and ophthalmopathy. Points from the study as a whole: The blood repertoire included most of the expanded thyroid clonotypes above 0.001. Ophthalmopathy, as predicted by the model, came a median about six months after the prediction.

The source is a man aged 50 to 60 with Graves' ophthalmopathy. Sequenced input: blood. This chain uses TRBV5-1 with TRBJ2-3; a possible D gene is TRBD1 (5 bases). CDR3 nucleotides: TGCGCCAGCAGCTTGGGACAGTTGGGAGATACGCAGTATTTT. Amino acid sequence: CASSLGQLGDTQYF.